This TCR beta chain is drawn from a study of blood T cells in healthy people across ages. Overall study results and limits: Donors of long life had a larger count of naive CD4+ cells and greater diversity than aged donors. The donors' CMV status was not determined, possibly confounding changes in expanded clonotypes.

For every donor, a draw yielded about 10 milliliters of peripheral blood. Sample-barcoded 5' priming and a J-beta primer mix drove a second PCR of about 6 to 11 cycles. TCRdb ran MiXCR on the 5' RACE reads and lists one entry per CDR3 protein. Here the sample spans about 640,000 distinct CDR3 sequences, roughly three fifths being singletons. A note on this clonotype: Its antigen is still unknown.

CDR3 length: 14 amino acids. Germline V gene data show CDR1 as LGHNT and CDR2 as FRNRAP. The V gene lost 5 bases and the J gene lost 5 bases, with 13 bases spanning the gap. This clonotype originated in a man aged 55 to 70 in good health. The sample consisted of blood. J is TRBJ2-1 and V is TRBV12-5, with a tentative D call TRBD2 (5 bases). The chain's CDR3 is CASGLGVRDNEQFF. The CDR3 DNA reads as TGTGCTAGTGGTCTCGGGGTACGCGACAATGAGCAGTTCTTC. Complete variable domain (other parts from reference TRBV12-5 and TRBJ2-1): DARVTQTPRHKVTEMGQEVTMRCQPILGHNTVFWYRQTMMQGLELLAYFRNRAPLDDSGMPKDRFSAEMPDATLATLKIQPSEPRDSAVYFCASGLGVRDNEQFFGPGTRLTVL.